The source of this T cell receptor beta chain is a study of T cell responses to AZD1222 COVID-19 vaccine. Some clones are missing from TCRdb's copy, which holds only in-frame ones; the method was immunoSEQ multiplex PCR. This sample yields about 160,000 clones, of which 85% to 95% are seen a single time; about 4.6% belongs to the top ten. J was trimmed by 1 base and V by 10 bases; bases with no gene match: 7. Germline V gene data show CDR1 as MGHDK and CDR2 as SYGVNS. This CDR3 has 14 amino acids. V is TRBV25-1 and J is TRBJ2-1; TRBD1 matches 7 bases. The sequence came from an adult who received the AZD1222 COVID-19 vaccine. Here the sequenced sample was peripheral blood, taken 28 days after the second AZD1222 dose. The CDR3 loop reads CATKGGRSYNEQFF. CDR3 bases: TGTGCCACCAAAGGGGGCCGTTCCTACAATGAGCAGTTCTTC.